This T cell receptor beta chain is drawn from a study of cytomegalovirus exposure and HLA in healthy donors. Findings and limits, study-wide: Researchers reported that three CMV-associated chains were confirmed in vitro as CMV antigen-specific. Association of about 17,000 TCR beta sequences with HLA alleles was found at 0.05 false discovery rate in a later analysis.

Note on this clone: Its target is not known. Additional DNA sequences in this sample encode the identical CDR3.

Trimming pared 1 base from V and 1 base from J, leaving 5 bases between. Germline values: CDR1 SGHAT, CDR2 FQNNGV. The CDR3 spans 15 residues. This PCR relied on a set of 60 Vbeta primers and 13 Jbeta primers. As processed by the authors: Around 80 million unique TCR beta chains, roughly 11 million of them shared, were counted by a later analysis. Generated by immunoSEQ multiplex PCR, the TCRdb table keeps only in-frame clones and is missing some. The V and J calls and clone size are taken from that table; D and trimming were inferred from the DNA. The data contain around 160,000 clones, around 84% of them singletons.

Material: PBMCs. V gene TRBV11-2 combines with J gene TRBJ2-6; D is unclear. The clonotype originates from a man aged 35 to 55 in good health and CMV-seropositive. The CDR3 reads CASSLAESGANVLTF. CDR3 DNA sequence: TGTGCCAGCAGCTTAGCTGAGTCTGGGGCCAACGTCCTGACTTTC.